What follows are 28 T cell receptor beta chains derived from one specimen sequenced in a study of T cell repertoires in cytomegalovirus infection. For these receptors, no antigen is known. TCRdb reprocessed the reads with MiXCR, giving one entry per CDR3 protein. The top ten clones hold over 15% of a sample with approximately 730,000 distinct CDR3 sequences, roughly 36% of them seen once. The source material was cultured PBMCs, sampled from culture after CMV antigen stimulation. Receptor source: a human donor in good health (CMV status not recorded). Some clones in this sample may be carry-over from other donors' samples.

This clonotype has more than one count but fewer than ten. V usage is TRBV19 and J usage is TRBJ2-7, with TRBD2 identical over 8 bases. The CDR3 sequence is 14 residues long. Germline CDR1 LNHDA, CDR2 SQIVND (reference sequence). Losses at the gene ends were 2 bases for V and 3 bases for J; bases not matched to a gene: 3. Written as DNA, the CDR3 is TGTGCCAGTAGTATAAACGGGAGGGACTACGAGCAGTACTTC. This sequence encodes CASSINGRDYEQYF.

CDR3 region: CASKLESGANVLTF. CDR3 in DNA: TGTGCCAGCAAGTTAGAATCTGGGGCCAACGTCCTGACTTTC. This chain connects TRBV2 to TRBJ2-6; no clear D. Looked up from germline, CDR1 is SNHLY and CDR2 is FYNNEI. The ends were cut back, 7 bases at V and 1 base at J, with 8 bases in the middle. The length of the CDR3 is 14 residues.

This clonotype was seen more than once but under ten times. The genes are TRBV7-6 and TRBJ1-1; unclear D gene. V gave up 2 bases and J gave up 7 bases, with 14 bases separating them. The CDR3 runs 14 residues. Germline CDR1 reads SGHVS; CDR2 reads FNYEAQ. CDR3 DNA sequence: TGTGCCAGCAGCTTACGTGGGGAGTCCAATGAAGCTTTCTTT. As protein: CASSLRGESNEAFF.

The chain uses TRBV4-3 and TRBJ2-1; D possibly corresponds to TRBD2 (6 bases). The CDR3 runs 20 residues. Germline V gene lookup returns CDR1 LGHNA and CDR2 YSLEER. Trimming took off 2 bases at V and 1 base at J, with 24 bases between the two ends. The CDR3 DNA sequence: TGCGCCAGCAGCCAACAAAGGGGTAGCGGACGAGTGGGTTCCTACAATGAGCAGTTCTTC. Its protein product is CASSQQRGSGRVGSYNEQFF.

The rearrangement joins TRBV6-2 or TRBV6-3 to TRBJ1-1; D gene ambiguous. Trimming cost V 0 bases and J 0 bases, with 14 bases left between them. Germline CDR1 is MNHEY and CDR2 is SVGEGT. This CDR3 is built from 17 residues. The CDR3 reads CASSYSLRLKVNTEAFF. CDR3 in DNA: TGTGCCAGCAGTTACTCACTTCGTTTAAAAGTGAACACTGAAGCTTTCTTT.

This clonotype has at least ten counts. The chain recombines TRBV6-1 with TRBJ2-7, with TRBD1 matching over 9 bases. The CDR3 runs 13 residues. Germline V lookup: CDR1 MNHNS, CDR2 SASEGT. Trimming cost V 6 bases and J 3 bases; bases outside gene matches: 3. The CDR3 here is CASSRGQGYEQYF. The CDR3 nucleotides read TGTGCCAGCAGCAGGGGACAGGGCTACGAGCAGTACTTC.

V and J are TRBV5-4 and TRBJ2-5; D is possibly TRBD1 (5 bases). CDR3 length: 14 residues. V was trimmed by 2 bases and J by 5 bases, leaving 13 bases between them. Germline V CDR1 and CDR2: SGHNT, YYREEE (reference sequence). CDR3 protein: CASSFDRRQETQYF. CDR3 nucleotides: TGTGCCAGCAGCTTTGACCGAAGACAGGAGACCCAGTACTTC.

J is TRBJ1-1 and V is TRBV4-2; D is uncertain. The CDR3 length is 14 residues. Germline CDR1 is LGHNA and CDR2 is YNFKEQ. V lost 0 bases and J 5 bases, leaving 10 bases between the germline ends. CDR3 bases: TGTGCCAGCAGCCAAGAGGTAGCGCGGACTGAAGCTTTCTTT. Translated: CASSQEVARTEAFF.

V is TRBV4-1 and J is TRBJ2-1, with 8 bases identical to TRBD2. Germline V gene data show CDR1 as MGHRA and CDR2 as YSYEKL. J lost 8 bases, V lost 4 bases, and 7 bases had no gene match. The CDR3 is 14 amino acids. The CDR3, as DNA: TGCGCCAGCAGCCCTCGGGAGGGCCTCGATGAGCAGTTCTTC. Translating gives CASSPREGLDEQFF.

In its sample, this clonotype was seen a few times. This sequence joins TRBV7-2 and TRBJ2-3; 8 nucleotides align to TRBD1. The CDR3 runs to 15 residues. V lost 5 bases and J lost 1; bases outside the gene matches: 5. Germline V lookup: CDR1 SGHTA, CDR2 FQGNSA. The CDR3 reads CASSNQGAGTDTQYF. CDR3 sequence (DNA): TGTGCCAGCAGCAACCAGGGGGCAGGCACAGATACGCAGTATTTT.

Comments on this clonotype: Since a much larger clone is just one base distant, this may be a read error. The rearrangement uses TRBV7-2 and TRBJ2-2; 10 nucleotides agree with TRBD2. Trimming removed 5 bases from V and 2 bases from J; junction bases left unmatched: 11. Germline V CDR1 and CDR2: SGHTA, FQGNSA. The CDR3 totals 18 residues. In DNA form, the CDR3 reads TGTGCCAGCAGCCTCCCCCATAGCGGGGGGACAAACACCGGGGAGCTGTTTTTT. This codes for CASSLPHSGGTNTGELFF.

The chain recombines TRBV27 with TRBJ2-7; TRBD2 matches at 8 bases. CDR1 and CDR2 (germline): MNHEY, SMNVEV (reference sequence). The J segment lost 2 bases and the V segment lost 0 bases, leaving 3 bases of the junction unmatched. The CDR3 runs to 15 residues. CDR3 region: CASSLSTAGAYEQYF. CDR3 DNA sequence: TGTGCCAGCAGTTTATCGACAGCGGGGGCCTACGAGCAGTACTTC.

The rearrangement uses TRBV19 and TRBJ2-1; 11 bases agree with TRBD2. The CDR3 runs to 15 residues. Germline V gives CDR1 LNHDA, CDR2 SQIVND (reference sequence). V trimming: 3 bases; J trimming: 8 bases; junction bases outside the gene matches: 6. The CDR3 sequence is CASSMLAGGIYEQFF. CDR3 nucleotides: TGTGCCAGTAGTATGCTAGCGGGAGGTATCTATGAGCAGTTCTTC. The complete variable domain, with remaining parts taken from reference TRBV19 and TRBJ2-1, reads DGGITQSPKYLFRKEGQNVTLSCEQNLNHDAMYWYRQDPGQGLRLIYYSQIVNDFQKGDIAEGYSVSREKKESFPLTVTSAQKNPTAFYLCASSMLAGGIYEQFFGPGTRLTVL.

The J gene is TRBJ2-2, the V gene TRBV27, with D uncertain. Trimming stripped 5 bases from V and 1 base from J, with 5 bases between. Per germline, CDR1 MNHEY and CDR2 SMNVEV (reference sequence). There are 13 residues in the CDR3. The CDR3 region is CASSQMNTGELFF. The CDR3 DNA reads TGTGCCAGCAGTCAAATGAACACCGGGGAGCTGTTTTTT.

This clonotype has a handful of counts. This CDR3 reads CASSSYGTGGPGNTIYF. The CDR3 DNA sequence: TGTGCCAGCAGCTCTTATGGGACAGGGGGACCTGGAAACACCATATATTTT. The gene calls are TRBV7-9 and TRBJ1-3, with 11 bases lining up with TRBD1. V shed 4 bases, J shed 2 bases, and the junction held 7 bases outside the gene matches. Germline V gene data show CDR1 as SEHNR and CDR2 as FQNEAQ (reference sequence). CDR3 length: 17 residues.

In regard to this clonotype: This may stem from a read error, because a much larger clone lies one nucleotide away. CDR3: CANSLSPGEQYF. CDR3 in DNA: TGTGCCAACAGCTTGAGTCCGGGGGAGCAGTACTTC. This chain uses TRBV7-2 with TRBJ2-7; TRBD2 might be the D (5 bases). The CDR3 consists of 12 residues. CDR1 is SGHTA, CDR2 FQGNSA, per germline.

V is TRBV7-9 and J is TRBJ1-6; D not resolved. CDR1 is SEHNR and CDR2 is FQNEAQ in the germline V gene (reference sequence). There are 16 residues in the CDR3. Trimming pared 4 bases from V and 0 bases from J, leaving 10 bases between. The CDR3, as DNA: TGTGCCAGCAGCTCAAGGCAAAGCTCCTATAATTCACCCCTCCACTTT. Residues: CASSSRQSSYNSPLHF. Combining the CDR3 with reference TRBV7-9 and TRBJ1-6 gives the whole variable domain DTGVSQNPRHKITKRGQNVTFRCDPISEHNRLYWYRQTLGQGPEFLTYFQNEAQLEKSRLLSDRFSAERPKGSFSTLEIQRTEQGDSAMYLCASSSRQSSYNSPLHFGNGTRLTVT.

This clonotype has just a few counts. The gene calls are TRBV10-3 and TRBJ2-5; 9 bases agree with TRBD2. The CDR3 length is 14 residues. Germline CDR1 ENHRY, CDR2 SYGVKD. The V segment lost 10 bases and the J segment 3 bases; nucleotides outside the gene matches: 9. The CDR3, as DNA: TGTGCCAGTGGGGGCGGGAGGGTAGAAGAGACCCAGTACTTC. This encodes CASGGGRVEETQYF.

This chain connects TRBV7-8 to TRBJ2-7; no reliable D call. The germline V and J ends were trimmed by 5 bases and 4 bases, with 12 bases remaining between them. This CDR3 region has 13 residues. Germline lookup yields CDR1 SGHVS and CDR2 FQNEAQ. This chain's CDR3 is CASSEDGNYEQYF. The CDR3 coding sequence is TGTGCCAGCAGCGAGGACGGAAATTACGAGCAGTACTTC. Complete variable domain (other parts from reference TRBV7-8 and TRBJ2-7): GAGVSQSPRYKVAKRGQDVALRCDPISGHVSLFWYQQALGQGPEFLTYFQNEAQLDKSGLPSDRFFAERPEGSVSTLKIQRTQQEDSAVYLCASSEDGNYEQYFGPGTRLTVT.

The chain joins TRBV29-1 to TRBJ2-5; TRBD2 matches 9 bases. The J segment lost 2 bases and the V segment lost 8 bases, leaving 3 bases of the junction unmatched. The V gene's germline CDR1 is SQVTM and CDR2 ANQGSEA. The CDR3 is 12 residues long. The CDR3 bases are TGCAGCATAACTAGCGGGCAAGAGACCCAGTACTTC. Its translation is CSITSGQETQYF.

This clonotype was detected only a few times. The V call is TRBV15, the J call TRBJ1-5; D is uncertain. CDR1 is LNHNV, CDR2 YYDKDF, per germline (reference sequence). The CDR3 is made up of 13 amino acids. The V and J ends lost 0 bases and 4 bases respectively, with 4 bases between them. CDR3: CATSRETNQPQHF. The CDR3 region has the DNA TGTGCCACCAGCAGAGAAACTAATCAGCCCCAGCATTTT.

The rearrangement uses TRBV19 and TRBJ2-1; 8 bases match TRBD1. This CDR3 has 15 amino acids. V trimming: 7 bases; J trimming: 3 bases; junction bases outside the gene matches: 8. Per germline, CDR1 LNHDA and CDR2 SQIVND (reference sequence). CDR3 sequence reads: CASTPMGTGYNEQFF. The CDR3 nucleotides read TGTGCCAGTACCCCGATGGGGACAGGCTACAATGAGCAGTTCTTC.

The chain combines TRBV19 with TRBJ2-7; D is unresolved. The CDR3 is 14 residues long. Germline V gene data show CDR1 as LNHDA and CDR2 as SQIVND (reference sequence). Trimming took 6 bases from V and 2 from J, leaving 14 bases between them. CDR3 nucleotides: TGTGCCAGTAGCGTAGTTGGCACAACCTACGAGCAGTACTTC. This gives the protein CASSVVGTTYEQYF.

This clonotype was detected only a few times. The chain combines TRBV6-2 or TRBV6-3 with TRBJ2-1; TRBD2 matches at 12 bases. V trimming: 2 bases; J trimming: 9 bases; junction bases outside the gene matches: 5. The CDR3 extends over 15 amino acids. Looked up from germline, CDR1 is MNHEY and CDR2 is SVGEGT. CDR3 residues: CASSYEASGRGEQFF. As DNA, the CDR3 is TGTGCCAGCAGTTACGAGGCTAGCGGGAGGGGTGAGCAGTTCTTC.

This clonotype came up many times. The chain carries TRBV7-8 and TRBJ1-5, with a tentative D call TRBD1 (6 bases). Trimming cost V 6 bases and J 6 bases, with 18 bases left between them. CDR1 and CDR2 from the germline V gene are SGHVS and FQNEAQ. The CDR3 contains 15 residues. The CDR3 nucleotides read TGTGCCAGCAGTACGCGGACAGTGAACAGTCAGCCCCAGCATTTT. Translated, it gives CASSTRTVNSQPQHF.

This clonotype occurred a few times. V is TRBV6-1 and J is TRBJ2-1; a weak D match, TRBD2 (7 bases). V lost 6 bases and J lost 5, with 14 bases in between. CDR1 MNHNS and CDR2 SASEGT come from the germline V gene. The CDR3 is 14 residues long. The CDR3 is CASSLTGRDNEQFF. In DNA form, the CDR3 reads TGTGCCAGCAGCCTTACAGGGAGGGACAATGAGCAGTTCTTC.

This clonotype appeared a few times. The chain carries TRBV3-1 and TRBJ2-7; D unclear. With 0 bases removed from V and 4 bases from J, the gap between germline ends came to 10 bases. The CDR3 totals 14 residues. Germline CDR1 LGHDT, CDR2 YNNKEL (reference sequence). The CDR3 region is CASSQDRHSYEQYF. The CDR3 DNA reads TGTGCCAGCAGCCAAGACCGGCACTCTTACGAGCAGTACTTC.

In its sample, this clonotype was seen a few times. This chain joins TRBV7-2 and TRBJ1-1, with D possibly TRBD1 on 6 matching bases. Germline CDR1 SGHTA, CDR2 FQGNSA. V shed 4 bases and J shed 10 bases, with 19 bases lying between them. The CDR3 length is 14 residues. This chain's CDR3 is CASSSIPEGDGAFF. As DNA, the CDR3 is TGTGCCAGCAGCTCGATTCCAGAGGGGGACGGAGCTTTCTTT.